This T cell receptor beta chain was identified in a study of glioma-infiltrating T cells after dendritic cell vaccination. In the study overall: Samples are from glioblastoma patients in Phase I and II dendritic cell vaccine trials. Notes on the study in general: The cohort had few patients with full blood and tumor sets.

Input was 1.5 to 2.5 ug genomic DNA, or all available if less. Amplification used 60 V beta primers and 13 J beta primers. Sequenced by immunoSEQ multiplex PCR; TCRdb stores in-frame clones only, minus some. The sample includes around 97,000 clones, 80% to 90% of them seen just once. The CDR3 is 14 amino acids. Germline CDR1 is SGHDT and CDR2 is YYEEEE. With 3 bases clipped from V and 4 bases from J, the junction kept 6 bases outside the gene matches. Concerning this clone itself: The antigen remains unidentified.

The origin of this receptor is a human donor with glioblastoma. The genes are TRBV5-6 and TRBJ1-2, with TRBD1 identical over 7 bases. This sample comprised blood, obtained before dendritic cell vaccination. Here the CDR3 reads CASSSRGAVYGYTF. The CDR3, as DNA: TGTGCCAGCAGCTCCAGGGGGGCCGTCTATGGCTACACCTTC.